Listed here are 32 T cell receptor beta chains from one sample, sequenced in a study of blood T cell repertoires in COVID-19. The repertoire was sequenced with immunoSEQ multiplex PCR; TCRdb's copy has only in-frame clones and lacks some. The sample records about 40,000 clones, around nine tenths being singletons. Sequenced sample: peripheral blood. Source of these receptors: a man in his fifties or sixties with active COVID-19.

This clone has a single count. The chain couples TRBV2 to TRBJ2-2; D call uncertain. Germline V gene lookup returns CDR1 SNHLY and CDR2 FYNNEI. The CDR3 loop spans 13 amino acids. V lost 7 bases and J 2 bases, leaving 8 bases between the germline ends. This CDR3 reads CASKSTNTGELFF. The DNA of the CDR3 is TGTGCCAGCAAGAGCACCAACACCGGGGAGCTGTTTTTT.

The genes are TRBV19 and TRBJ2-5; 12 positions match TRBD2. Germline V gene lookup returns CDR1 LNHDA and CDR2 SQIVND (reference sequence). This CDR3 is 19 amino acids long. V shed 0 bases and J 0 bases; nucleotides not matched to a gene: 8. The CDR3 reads CASSIEASGRVGYQETQYF. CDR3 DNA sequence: TGTGCCAGTAGTATAGAAGCTAGCGGGAGGGTAGGCTACCAAGAGACCCAGTACTTC. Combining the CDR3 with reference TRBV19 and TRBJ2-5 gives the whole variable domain DGGITQSPKYLFRKEGQNVTLSCEQNLNHDAMYWYRQDPGQGLRLIYYSQIVNDFQKGDIAEGYSVSREKKESFPLTVTSAQKNPTAFYLCASSIEASGRVGYQETQYFGPGTRLLVL.

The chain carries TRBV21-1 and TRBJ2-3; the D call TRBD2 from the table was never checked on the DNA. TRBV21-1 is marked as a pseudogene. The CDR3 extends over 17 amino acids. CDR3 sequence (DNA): TGTGCCAGCAGCTCCCCCGCAGTAGCGGGAGACACAGATACGCAGTATTTT. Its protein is CASSSPAVAGDTDTQYF.

CDR3 in DNA: TGTGCCAGCAGCCGGGGGTGGAGCGACACCGGGGAGCTGTTTTTT. Its protein product is CASSRGWSDTGELFF. The chain couples TRBV7-3 to TRBJ2-2, with a weak D call TRBD2 (6 bases). CDR1 SGHTA and CDR2 FQGTGA come from the germline V gene. V was shortened by 5 bases and J by 3 bases, with 13 bases between the two germline ends. This CDR3 has 15 residues.

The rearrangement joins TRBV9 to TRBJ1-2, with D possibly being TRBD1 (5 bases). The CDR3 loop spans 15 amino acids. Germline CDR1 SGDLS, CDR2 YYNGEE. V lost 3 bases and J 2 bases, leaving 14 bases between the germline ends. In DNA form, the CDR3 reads TGTGCCAGCAGCGCCGACAGTATAAAGAACTATGGCTACACCTTC. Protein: CASSADSIKNYGYTF.

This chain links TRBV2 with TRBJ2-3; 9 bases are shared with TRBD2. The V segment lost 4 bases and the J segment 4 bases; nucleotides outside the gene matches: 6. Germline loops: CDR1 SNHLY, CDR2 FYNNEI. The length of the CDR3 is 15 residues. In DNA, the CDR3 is TGTGCCAGCAGTGGAGCTAGCGGGACTGCAGATACGCAGTATTTT. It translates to CASSGASGTADTQYF.

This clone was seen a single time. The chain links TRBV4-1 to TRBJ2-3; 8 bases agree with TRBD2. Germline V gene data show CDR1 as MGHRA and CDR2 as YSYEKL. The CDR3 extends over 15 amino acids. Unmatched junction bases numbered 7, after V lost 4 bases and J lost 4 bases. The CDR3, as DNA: TGCGCCAGCAGCCGGGGGAGCGGGAGTGCAGATACGCAGTATTTT. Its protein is CASSRGSGSADTQYF.

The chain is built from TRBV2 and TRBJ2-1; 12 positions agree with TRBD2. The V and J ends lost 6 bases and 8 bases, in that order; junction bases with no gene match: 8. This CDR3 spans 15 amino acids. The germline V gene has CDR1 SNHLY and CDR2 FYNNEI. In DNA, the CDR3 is TGTGCCAGCAGCCAGAGGACTAGCGGGAACGATGAGCAGTTCTTC. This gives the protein CASSQRTSGNDEQFF.

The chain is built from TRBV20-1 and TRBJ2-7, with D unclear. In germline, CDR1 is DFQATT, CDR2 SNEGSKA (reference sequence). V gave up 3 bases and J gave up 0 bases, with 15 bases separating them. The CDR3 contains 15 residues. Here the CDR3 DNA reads TGCAGTGCTAGTATGGCGGCCTCTGGCTCCTACGAGCAGTACTTC. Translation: CSASMAASGSYEQYF.

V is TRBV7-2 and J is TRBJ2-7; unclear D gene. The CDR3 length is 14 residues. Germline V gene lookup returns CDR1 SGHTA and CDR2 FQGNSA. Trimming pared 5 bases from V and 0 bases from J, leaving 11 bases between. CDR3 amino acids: CASSPRVISYEQYF. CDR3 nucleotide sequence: TGTGCCAGCAGCCCCCGGGTGATCTCCTACGAGCAGTACTTC. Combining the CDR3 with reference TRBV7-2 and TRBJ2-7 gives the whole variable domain GAGVSQSPSNKVTEKGKDVELRCDPISGHTALYWYRQSLGQGLEFLIYFQGNSAPDKSGLPSDRFSAERTGGSVSTLTIQRTQQEDSAVYLCASSPRVISYEQYFGPGTRLTVT.

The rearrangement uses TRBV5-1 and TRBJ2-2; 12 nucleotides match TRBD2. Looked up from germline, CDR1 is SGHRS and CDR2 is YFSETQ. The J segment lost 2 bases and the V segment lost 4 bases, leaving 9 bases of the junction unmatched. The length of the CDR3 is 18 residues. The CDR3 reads CASSTYPTSGSNTGELFF. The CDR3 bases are TGCGCCAGCAGCACCTACCCGACTAGCGGGAGCAACACCGGGGAGCTGTTTTTT.

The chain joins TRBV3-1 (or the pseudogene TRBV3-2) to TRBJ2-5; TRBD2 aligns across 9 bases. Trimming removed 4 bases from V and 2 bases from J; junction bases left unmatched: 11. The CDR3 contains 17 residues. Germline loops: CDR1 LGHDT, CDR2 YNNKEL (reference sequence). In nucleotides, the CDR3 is TGTGCCAGCAGCCGCCAGGGTAGCGGGAGATTTCAAGAGACCCAGTACTTC. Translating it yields CASSRQGSGRFQETQYF.

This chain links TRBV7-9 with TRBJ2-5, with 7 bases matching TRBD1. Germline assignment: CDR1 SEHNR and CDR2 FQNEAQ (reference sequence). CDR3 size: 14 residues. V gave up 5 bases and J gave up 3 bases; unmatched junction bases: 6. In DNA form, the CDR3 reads TGTGCCAGCAGCCCTGGGACAGCGGAAGAGACCCAGTACTTC. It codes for CASSPGTAEETQYF.

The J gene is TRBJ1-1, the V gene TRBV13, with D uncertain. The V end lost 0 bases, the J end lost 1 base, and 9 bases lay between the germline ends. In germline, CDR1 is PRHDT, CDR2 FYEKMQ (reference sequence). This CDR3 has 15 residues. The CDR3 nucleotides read TGTGCCAGCAGCTTAGGCTACAGAGAGAACACTGAAGCTTTCTTT. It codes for CASSLGYRENTEAFF.

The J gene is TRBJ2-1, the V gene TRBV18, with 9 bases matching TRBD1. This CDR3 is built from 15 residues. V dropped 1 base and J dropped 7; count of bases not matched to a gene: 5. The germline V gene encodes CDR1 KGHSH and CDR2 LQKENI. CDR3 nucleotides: TGTGCCAGCTCACCACAGGGACAGGGTCTAAATGAGCAGTTCTTC. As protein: CASSPQGQGLNEQFF.

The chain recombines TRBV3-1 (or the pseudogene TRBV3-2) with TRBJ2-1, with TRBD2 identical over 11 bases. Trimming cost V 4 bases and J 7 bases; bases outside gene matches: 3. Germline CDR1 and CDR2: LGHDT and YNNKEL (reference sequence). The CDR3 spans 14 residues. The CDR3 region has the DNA TGTGCCAGCAGCCGCCTAGCGGGAGGAAATGAGCAGTTCTTC. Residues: CASSRLAGGNEQFF.

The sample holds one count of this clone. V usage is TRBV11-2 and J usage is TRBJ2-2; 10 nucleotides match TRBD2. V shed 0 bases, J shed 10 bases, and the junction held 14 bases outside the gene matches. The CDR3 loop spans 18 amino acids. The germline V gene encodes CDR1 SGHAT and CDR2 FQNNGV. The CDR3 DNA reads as TGTGCCAGCAGCTTAGAGGAGTTAGCGGGAGGCACCGGTGAGGAGCTGTTTTTT. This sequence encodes CASSLEELAGGTGEELFF.

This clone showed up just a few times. The CDR3 protein is CASRSADGKHEQYF. The CDR3 DNA follows: TGTGCCAGCAGAAGCGCCGACGGCAAGCACGAGCAGTACTTC. V and J are TRBV7-9 and TRBJ2-7; D is unclear. The CDR3 has 14 amino acids. Germline V lookup: CDR1 SEHNR, CDR2 FQNEAQ (reference sequence). With 6 bases removed from V and 5 bases from J, the gap between germline ends came to 17 bases. Using reference TRBV7-9 and TRBJ2-7 for the parts outside the CDR3, the full variable domain is DTGVSQNPRHKITKRGQNVTFRCDPISEHNRLYWYRQTLGQGPEFLTYFQNEAQLEKSRLLSDRFSAERPKGSFSTLEIQRTEQGDSAMYLCASRSADGKHEQYFGPGTRLTVT.

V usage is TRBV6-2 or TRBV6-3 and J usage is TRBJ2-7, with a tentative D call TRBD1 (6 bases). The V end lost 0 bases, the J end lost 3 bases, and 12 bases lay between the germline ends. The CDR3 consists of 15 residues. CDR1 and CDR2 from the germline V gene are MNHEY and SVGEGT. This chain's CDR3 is CASSYSGGGIYEQYF. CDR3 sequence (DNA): TGTGCCAGCAGTTACTCAGGGGGTGGAATCTACGAGCAGTACTTC.

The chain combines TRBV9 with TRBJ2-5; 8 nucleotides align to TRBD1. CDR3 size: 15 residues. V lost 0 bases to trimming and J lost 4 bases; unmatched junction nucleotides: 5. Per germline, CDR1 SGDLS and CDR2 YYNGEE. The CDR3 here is CASSVGLTGVETQYF. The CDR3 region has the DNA TGTGCCAGCAGCGTAGGTCTGACAGGGGTAGAGACCCAGTACTTC.

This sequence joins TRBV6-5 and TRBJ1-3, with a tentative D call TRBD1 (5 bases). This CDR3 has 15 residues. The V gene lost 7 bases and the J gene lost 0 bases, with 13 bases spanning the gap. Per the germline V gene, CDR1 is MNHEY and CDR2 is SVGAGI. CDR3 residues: CASNTGGNSGNTIYF. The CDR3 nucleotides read TGTGCCAGCAATACCGGGGGAAACTCTGGAAACACCATATATTTT.

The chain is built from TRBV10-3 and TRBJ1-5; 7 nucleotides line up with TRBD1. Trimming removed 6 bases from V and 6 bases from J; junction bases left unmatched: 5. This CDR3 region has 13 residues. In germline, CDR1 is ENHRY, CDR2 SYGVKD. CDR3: CAISEDRAQPQHF. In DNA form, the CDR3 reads TGTGCCATCAGCGAAGACAGGGCTCAGCCCCAGCATTTT.

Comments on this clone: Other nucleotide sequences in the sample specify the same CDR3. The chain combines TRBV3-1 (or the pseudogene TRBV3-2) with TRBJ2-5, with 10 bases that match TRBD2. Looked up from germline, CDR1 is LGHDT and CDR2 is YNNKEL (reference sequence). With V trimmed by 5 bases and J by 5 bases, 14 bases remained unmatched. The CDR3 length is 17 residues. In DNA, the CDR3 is TGTGCCAGCAGCAACCGTTTCAGCGCTAGCGGGAGTGAGACCCAGTACTTC. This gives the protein CASSNRFSASGSETQYF.

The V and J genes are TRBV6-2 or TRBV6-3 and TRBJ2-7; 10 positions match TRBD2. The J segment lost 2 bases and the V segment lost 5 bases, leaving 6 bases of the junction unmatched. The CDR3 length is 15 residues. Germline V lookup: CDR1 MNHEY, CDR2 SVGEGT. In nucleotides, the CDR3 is TGTGCCAGCAGTACCGGGACTAGCGTCACCTACGAGCAGTACTTC. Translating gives CASSTGTSVTYEQYF.

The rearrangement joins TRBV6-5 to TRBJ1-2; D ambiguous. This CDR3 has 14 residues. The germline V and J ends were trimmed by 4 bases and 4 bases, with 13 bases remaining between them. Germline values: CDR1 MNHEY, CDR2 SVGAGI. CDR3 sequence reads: CASSSYTRGYGYTF. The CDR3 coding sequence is TGTGCCAGCAGTTCATATACACGAGGCTATGGCTACACCTTC.

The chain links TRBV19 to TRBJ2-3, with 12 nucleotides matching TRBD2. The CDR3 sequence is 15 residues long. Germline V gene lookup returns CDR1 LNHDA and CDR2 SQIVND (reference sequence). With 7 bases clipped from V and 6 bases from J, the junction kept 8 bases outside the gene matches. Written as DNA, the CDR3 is TGTGCCAGTAACCTTCTAGCGGGAGGGCCGGATACGCAGTATTTT. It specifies CASNLLAGGPDTQYF.

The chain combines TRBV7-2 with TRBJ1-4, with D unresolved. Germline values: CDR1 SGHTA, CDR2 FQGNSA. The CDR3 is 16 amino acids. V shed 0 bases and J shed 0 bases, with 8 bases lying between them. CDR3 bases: TGTGCCAGCAGCTTAGCCAGGTTACCAACTAATGAAAAACTGTTTTTT. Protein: CASSLARLPTNEKLFF. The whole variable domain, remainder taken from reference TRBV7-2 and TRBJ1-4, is GAGVSQSPSNKVTEKGKDVELRCDPISGHTALYWYRQSLGQGLEFLIYFQGNSAPDKSGLPSDRFSAERTGGSVSTLTIQRTQQEDSAVYLCASSLARLPTNEKLFFGSGTQLSVL.

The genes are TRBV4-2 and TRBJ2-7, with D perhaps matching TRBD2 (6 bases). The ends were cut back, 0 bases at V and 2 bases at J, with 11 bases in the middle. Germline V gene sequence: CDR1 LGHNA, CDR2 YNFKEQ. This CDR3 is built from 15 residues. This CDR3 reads CASSQEAGLTYEQYF. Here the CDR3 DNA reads TGTGCCAGCAGCCAAGAAGCGGGCCTTACCTACGAGCAGTACTTC.

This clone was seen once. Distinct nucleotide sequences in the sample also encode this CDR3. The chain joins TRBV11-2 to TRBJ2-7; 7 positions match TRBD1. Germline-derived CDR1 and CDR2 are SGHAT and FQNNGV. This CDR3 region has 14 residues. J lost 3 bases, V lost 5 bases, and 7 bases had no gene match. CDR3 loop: CASSPPGQFYEQYF. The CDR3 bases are TGTGCCAGCAGCCCTCCGGGACAGTTCTACGAGCAGTACTTC.

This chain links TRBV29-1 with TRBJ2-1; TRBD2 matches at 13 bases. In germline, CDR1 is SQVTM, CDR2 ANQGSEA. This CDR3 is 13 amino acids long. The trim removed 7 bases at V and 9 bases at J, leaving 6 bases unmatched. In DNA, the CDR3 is TGCAGCGCCGAGGGGACTAGCGGGATTGAGCAGTTCTTC. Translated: CSAEGTSGIEQFF.

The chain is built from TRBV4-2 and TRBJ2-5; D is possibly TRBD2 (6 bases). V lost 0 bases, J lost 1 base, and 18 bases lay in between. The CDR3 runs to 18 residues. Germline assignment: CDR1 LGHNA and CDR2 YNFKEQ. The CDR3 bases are TGTGCCAGCAGCCAAGATTGGCTAGCCGGGGGTGGCCAAGAGACCCAGTACTTC. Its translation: CASSQDWLAGGGQETQYF.

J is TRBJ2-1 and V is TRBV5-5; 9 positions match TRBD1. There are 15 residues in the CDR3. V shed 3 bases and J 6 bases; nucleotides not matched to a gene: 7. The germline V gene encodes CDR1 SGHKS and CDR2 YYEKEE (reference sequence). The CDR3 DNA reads TGTGCCAGCAGCTCGAGACAGGGGGGCTTCAATGAGCAGTTCTTC. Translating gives CASSSRQGGFNEQFF.